These 7 T cell receptor beta chains were sequenced from one sample in a study of identical twins. TCRdb analysed the 5' RACE reads with MiXCR anew, one entry per CDR3 protein. The sample holds fewer than 550,000 distinct CDR3 sequences, nearly 15% seen once. The sample also formed part of further work on yellow fever vaccine responses in identical twins.

What was sequenced was CD4+ T cells sorted from blood. These receptor sequences come from a woman aged 18-29 years in good health.

This clonotype has more than one count but fewer than ten. The chain carries TRBV4-2 and TRBJ2-1; D perhaps matches TRBD2 (6 bases). This CDR3 has 17 residues. CDR1 and CDR2 (germline): LGHNA, YNFKEQ. V shed 2 bases and J shed 0 bases, with 14 bases lying between them. CDR3 residues: CASSQSSDGSSYNEQFF. In DNA, the CDR3 is TGTGCCAGCAGCCAAAGTTCAGACGGGAGCTCCTACAATGAGCAGTTCTTC.

The V call is TRBV28, the J call TRBJ2-7, with D unresolved. Germline V CDR1 and CDR2: MDHEN, SYDVKM. The CDR3 has 13 amino acids. Trimming shortened V by 5 bases and J by 3 bases, and 11 bases separated the two germline ends. The CDR3: CASSTPERYEQYF. As DNA, the CDR3 is TGTGCCAGCAGTACCCCCGAGCGCTACGAGCAGTACTTC.

The J gene is TRBJ2-5, the V gene TRBV10-2; TRBD1 matches 8 bases. Germline-derived CDR1 and CDR2 are WSHSY and SAAADI. There are 15 residues in the CDR3. J lost 1 base, V lost 5 bases, and 6 bases had no gene match. The CDR3 protein is CASSNSDRGQETQYF. The CDR3 DNA reads TGCGCCAGCAGTAACTCCGACAGGGGCCAAGAGACCCAGTACTTC.

This clonotype showed up just a few times. The chain carries TRBV18 and TRBJ2-3; the match to TRBD2 covers 9 bases. CDR3 length: 16 residues. Trimming at V came to 2 bases and at J to 2 bases, leaving 5 bases not matched to a gene. Germline CDR1 and CDR2: KGHSH and LQKENI. The CDR3 is CASSPVAGEFTDTQYF. Written as DNA, the CDR3 is TGTGCCAGCTCACCAGTAGCGGGGGAGTTCACAGATACGCAGTATTTT.

The chain employs TRBV5-1 and TRBJ2-7; 7 bases agree with TRBD2. The CDR3 consists of 18 residues. V dropped 0 bases and J dropped 1; count of bases not matched to a gene: 13. Germline values: CDR1 SGHRS, CDR2 YFSETQ. The CDR3 DNA reads TGCGCCAGCAGCTTGGTATTCGTCCGCGGGAGTCTATCCTACGAGCAGTACTTC. Protein product: CASSLVFVRGSLSYEQYF.

This clonotype was seen a few times. This chain links TRBV28 with TRBJ2-1, with TRBD2 as a possible D gene (7 bases). The CDR3 covers 14 residues. CDR1 and CDR2 (germline): MDHEN, SYDVKM. Trimming pared 6 bases from V and 7 bases from J, leaving 16 bases between. For the CDR3, the DNA is TGTGCCAGCAGCCCTGGGGGGGCCCTAAATGAGCAGTTCTTC. Translating it yields CASSPGGALNEQFF.

The rearrangement uses TRBV10-3 and TRBJ2-7; D possibly corresponds to TRBD2 (6 bases). In germline, CDR1 is ENHRY, CDR2 SYGVKD. With 4 bases removed from V and 4 bases from J, the gap between germline ends came to 8 bases. The CDR3 runs 12 residues. CDR3: CAISVGGYEQYV. The CDR3 DNA reads TGTGCCATCAGTGTTGGAGGGTACGAGCAGTACGTC.